The sequence of this T cell receptor (beta chain) was determined in a study of cytomegalovirus exposure and HLA in healthy donors. PCR involved 60 Vbeta and 13 Jbeta primers. This table comes from immunoSEQ multiplex PCR, and its TCRdb copy is limited to in-frame clones, with some not included. The sample has 100,000 or so clones, 12% to 15% seen once. Findings and limits, study-wide: Earlier analysis looked at TCR beta V segments, and most were productive about 87% or about 30% of the time. Through in vitro validation, a few CMV-associated chains were shown to be specific for CMV antigens. Later analysis showed most CMV-associated TCR beta chains appearing HLA-restricted.

CDR1 is MNHNY, CDR2 SVGAGI, per germline (reference sequence). This CDR3 has 13 residues. To note about this clone: Its matching antigen is unknown.

Input material: PBMCs. The chain couples TRBV6-6 to TRBJ2-5, with 7 bases aligning to TRBD1. The DNA end is more similar to TRBJ2-7, so the J call may be wrong. This TCR came from a female donor in good health and CMV-seronegative. CDR3 sequence reads: CASRPGQSYEQYF. CDR3 nucleotides: TGTGCCAGCAGACCGGGACAGTCCTACGAGCAGTACTTC.